This T cell receptor (beta chain) was sequenced in a study of blood T cell repertoires in COVID-19. Profiling relied on immunoSEQ multiplex PCR, and the TCRdb table lists in-frame clones only, not all of them. Here the sample spans 180,000 or so clones, about four fifths being singletons. This sequence originates from a human donor with acute or convalescent COVID-19. The donor label of this sample is uncertain. The specimen sequenced was peripheral blood.

Here the CDR3 reads CASSIPPQGVNYGYTF. The DNA of the CDR3 is TGTGCCAGTAGTATACCCCCGCAGGGTGTTAACTATGGCTACACCTTC. The chain carries TRBV19 and TRBJ1-2, with D tentatively TRBD1 (5 bases). Germline CDR1 is LNHDA and CDR2 is SQIVND (reference sequence). The CDR3 loop spans 16 amino acids. Deletions cut 2 bases from V and 1 base from J, with 14 bases between.